Listed here are 15 T cell receptor beta chains from one sample, sequenced in a study of identical twins. TCRdb redid the calling of the 5' RACE reads with MiXCR, one entry per CDR3 protein. The data contain 200,000 to 250,000 distinct CDR3 sequences, 7.5% of them seen just once; the ten biggest clones take up around 5%. This sample was also put to use in a study of yellow fever vaccine responses in identical twins.

The sequenced material came from CD8+ T cells sorted from blood. The receptors derive from a woman aged 18-29 years in good health.

The table lists this clonotype with many counts. The J gene is TRBJ2-1, the V gene TRBV7-9; D unclear. The ends were cut back, 1 base at V and 5 bases at J, with 9 bases in the middle. Germline V gives CDR1 SEHNR, CDR2 FQNEAQ (reference sequence). The CDR3 is 14 amino acids. CDR3 sequence: CASSLEGWNNEQFF. For the CDR3, the DNA is TGTGCCAGCAGCTTAGAAGGCTGGAACAATGAGCAGTTCTTC.

This rearrangement joins TRBV6-1 to TRBJ2-7, with D unresolved. V was cut by 2 bases and J by 3 bases, with 8 bases left in between. This CDR3 is built from 13 residues. The germline CDR1 and CDR2 sequences are MNHNS and SASEGT. The CDR3 DNA reads as TGTGCCAGCAGTGAATGGAGCAACTACGAGCAGTACGTC. Its protein product is CASSEWSNYEQYV.

J is TRBJ1-1 and V is TRBV27; D gene unclear. The CDR3 has 13 residues. Germline V gene sequence: CDR1 MNHEY, CDR2 SMNVEV (reference sequence). V lost 0 bases, J lost 6 bases, and 8 bases lay in between. The CDR3 DNA reads TGTGCCAGCAGTTTATCGACCGGGGCTGAAGCTTTCTTT. Protein product: CASSLSTGAEAFF.

This clonotype was seen ten or more times. The rearrangement uses TRBV14 and TRBJ1-6; 7 positions agree with TRBD1. The CDR3 extends over 16 amino acids. The V and J ends lost 4 bases and 3 bases, in that order; junction bases with no gene match: 6. Germline-derived CDR1 and CDR2 are SGHDN and FVKESK. This chain's CDR3 is CASSLHGQVYNSPLHF. For the CDR3, the DNA is TGTGCCAGCAGCCTTCACGGACAGGTCTATAATTCACCCCTCCACTTT. Filled out from reference TRBV14 and TRBJ1-6, the complete variable domain reads EAGVTQFPSHSVIEKGQTVTLRCDPISGHDNLYWYRRVMGKEIKFLLHFVKESKQDESGMPNNRFLAERTGGTYSTLKVQPAELEDSGVYFCASSLHGQVYNSPLHFGNGTRLTVT.

A remark on this clonotype: A much larger clone differs by one base, so this may be a read error. This sequence joins TRBV5-5 and TRBJ2-5, with D perhaps assigned TRBD1 or TRBD2 (5 bases each). The CDR3 is made up of 14 amino acids. Germline V gene sequence: CDR1 SGHKS, CDR2 YYEKEE (reference sequence). V was shortened by 0 bases and J by 2 bases, with 8 bases between the two germline ends. The CDR3 region has the DNA TGTGCCAGCAGCTTGGTGGGGGTGCAAGAGACCCAGTACTTC. This gives the protein CASSLVGVQETQYF.

Many counts were recorded for this clonotype. The rearrangement uses TRBV4-1 and TRBJ1-1, with D possibly being TRBD1 (5 bases). Germline lookup yields CDR1 MGHRA and CDR2 YSYEKL. V was shortened by 0 bases and J by 0 bases, with 11 bases between the two germline ends. The CDR3 is 16 residues long. In DNA form, the CDR3 reads TGCGCCAGCAGCCAAGAAATCGTCAGGGTGAACACTGAAGCTTTCTTT. Residues: CASSQEIVRVNTEAFF.

The chain employs TRBV12-3 or TRBV12-4 and TRBJ2-3, with D perhaps TRBD2 (6 bases). There are 14 residues in the CDR3. V was pared by 6 bases and J by 7 bases, with 17 bases between. CDR3 residues: CASSAGGGTYTQYF. The CDR3 bases are TGTGCCAGCAGCGCCGGCGGCGGGACCTATACGCAGTATTTT.

V gene TRBV12-3 or TRBV12-4 combines with J gene TRBJ2-2; 12 bases are shared with TRBD1. V lost 3 bases to trimming and J lost 4 bases; unmatched junction nucleotides: 12. This CDR3 region has 19 residues. CDR3 coding DNA: TGTGCCAGCAGTTTCCACCCCGGGACAGGGGGCTTTAGCACCGGGGAGCTGTTTTTT. As protein: CASSFHPGTGGFSTGELFF.

This clonotype occurred a few times. The rearrangement links TRBV7-3 to TRBJ2-7; D is undetermined. The V end lost 1 base, the J end lost 5 bases, and 9 bases lay between the germline ends. The CDR3 has 13 residues. Germline V gives CDR1 SGHTA, CDR2 FQGTGA. The DNA for the CDR3 is TGTGCCAGCAGCTTAATTTACGGTGACGAGCAGTACTTC. Protein: CASSLIYGDEQYF. Using reference TRBV7-3 and TRBJ2-7 for the parts outside the CDR3, the full variable domain is GAGVSQTPSNKVTEKGKYVELRCDPISGHTALYWYRQSLGQGPEFLIYFQGTGAADDSGLPNDRFFAVRPEGSVSTLKIQRTERGDSAVYLCASSLIYGDEQYFGPGTRLTVT.

This clonotype has just a few counts. This rearrangement joins TRBV2 to TRBJ1-3; tentative D call: TRBD1 (6 bases). The CDR3 sequence is 15 residues long. V shed 2 bases and J shed 4 bases, with 12 bases lying between them. Germline V lookup: CDR1 SNHLY, CDR2 FYNNEI. CDR3 nucleotide sequence: TGTGCCAGCAGTGAACCGGGGGCAGCGGGAAACACCATATATTTT. Amino acids: CASSEPGAAGNTIYF.

This clonotype was detected only a few times. In DNA, the CDR3 is TGTGCCAGCAGCCAAGACGGACATAGCGGGGCCACGAACACCGGGGAGCTGTTTTTT. This encodes CASSQDGHSGATNTGELFF. This chain uses TRBV3-1 with TRBJ2-2; 8 bases line up with TRBD2. CDR3 length: 19 residues. Trimming cost V 0 bases and J 0 bases; bases outside gene matches: 9. Germline V gene lookup returns CDR1 LGHDT and CDR2 YNNKEL (reference sequence).

This clonotype was found many times. V usage is TRBV6-4 and J usage is TRBJ2-1; D is possibly TRBD2 (6 bases). Germline lookup yields CDR1 MRHNA and CDR2 SNTAGT. V was cut by 3 bases and J by 6 bases, with 9 bases left in between. This CDR3 is built from 13 residues. CDR3 in amino acids: CASSERDFNEQFF. The CDR3 DNA reads TGTGCCAGCAGTGAACGGGACTTCAATGAGCAGTTCTTC.

This clonotype was recorded many times. The chain recombines TRBV4-1 with TRBJ1-1; weak D call: TRBD1 (5 bases). CDR1 and CDR2 from the germline V gene are MGHRA and YSYEKL. The V end lost 2 bases, the J end lost 3 bases, and 10 bases lay between the germline ends. This CDR3 is 14 amino acids long. CDR3 sequence reads: CASSQNGGDTEAFF. The CDR3 DNA reads TGCGCCAGCAGCCAAAACGGGGGGGACACTGAAGCTTTCTTT.

This clonotype was observed a few times. The rearrangement links TRBV12-3 or TRBV12-4 to TRBJ2-3; no firm D call. The CDR3 is made up of 15 amino acids. Trimming pared 3 bases from V and 6 bases from J, leaving 16 bases between. CDR3 sequence: CASSFRGRTQDTQYF. The CDR3 bases are TGTGCCAGCAGTTTCCGTGGGCGTACTCAGGATACGCAGTATTTT.

This clonotype has a count of ten or more. J is TRBJ2-1 and V is TRBV29-1; D remains ambiguous. Germline CDR1 is SQVTM and CDR2 is ANQGSEA. The CDR3 extends over 10 amino acids. V was shortened by 5 bases and J by 10 bases, with 9 bases between the two germline ends. The CDR3 nucleotides read TGCAGCGTTAACTCCCCGGAGCAGTTCTTC. Its translation is CSVNSPEQFF.